This T cell receptor (beta chain) was sequenced in a study of blood T cell repertoires in COVID-19. Study as a whole: COVID-19 samples collected from the United States, Italy and Spain covered acute and convalescent phases. The cDNA or gDNA used as material had been derived from T cells, B-cell-depleted T cells, or PBMCs.

This CDR3 has 16 residues. Germline lookup yields CDR1 SGDLS and CDR2 YYNGEE. The junction had 11 bases not matched to a gene; V was cut back by 4 bases and J by 2 bases. Original processing notes: Cell counts per sample came from amplifying reference gene primers. Method: immunoSEQ multiplex PCR; TCRdb's copy keeps in-frame clones and lacks some. Clone size and the V and J calls come from that table; the DNA yielded D and trimming. The table records 150,000 or so clones, about 85% of them present only once. The V gene is TRBV9, the J gene TRBJ1-1; 7 bases are a match to TRBD1. Sequencing input: peripheral blood. The source is a man in his late teens or twenties with acute or convalescent COVID-19. The CDR3 sequence is CASSSGQVSYNTEAFF. In DNA form, the CDR3 reads TGTGCCAGCAGCTCCGGACAGGTCTCTTATAACACTGAAGCTTTCTTT.